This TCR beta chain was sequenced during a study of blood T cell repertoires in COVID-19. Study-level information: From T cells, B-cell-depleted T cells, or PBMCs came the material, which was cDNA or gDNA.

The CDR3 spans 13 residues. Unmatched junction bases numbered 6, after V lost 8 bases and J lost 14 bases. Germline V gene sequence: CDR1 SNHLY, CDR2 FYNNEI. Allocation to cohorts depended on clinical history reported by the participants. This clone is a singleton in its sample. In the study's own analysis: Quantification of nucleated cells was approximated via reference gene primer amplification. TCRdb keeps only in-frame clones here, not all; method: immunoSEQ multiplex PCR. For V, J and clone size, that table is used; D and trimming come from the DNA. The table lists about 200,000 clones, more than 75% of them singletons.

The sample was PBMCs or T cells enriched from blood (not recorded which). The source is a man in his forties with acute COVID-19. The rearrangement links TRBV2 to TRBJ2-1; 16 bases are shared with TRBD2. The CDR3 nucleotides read TGTGCCAGCGGGACTAGCGGGAGGGCCCTTGAGTTCTTC. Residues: CASGTSGRALEFF.